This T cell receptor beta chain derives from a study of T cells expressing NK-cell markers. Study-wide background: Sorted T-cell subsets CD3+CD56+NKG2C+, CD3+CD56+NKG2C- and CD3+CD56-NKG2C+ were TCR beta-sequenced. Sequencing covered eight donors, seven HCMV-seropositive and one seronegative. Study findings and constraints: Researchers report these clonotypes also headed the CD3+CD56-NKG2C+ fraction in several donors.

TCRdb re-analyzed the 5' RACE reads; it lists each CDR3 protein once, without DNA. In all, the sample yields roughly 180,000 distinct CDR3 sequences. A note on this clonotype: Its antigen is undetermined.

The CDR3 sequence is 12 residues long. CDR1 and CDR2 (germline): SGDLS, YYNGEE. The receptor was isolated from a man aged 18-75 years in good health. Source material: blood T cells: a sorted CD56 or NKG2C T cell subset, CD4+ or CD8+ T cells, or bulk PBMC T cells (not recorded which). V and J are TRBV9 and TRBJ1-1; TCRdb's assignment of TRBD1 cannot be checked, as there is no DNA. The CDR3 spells CASRPGNTEAFF.